This is a list of T cell receptor beta chains from one sample in a study of PD-L1 blockade in urothelial cancer. The table came from immunoSEQ multiplex PCR; TCRdb's copy has only in-frame clones and leaves some out. The profile shows 80,000 to 130,000 clones, roughly nine tenths of them singletons. Sample: PBMCs, taken around atezolizumab (anti-PD-L1) treatment. The receptors were sampled from a woman at least 80 years old with urothelial cancer. CDR3s include the opening cysteine and the closing phenylalanine or tryptophan. Size is stated for part of the rows, as once, few or many counts, or as a class when the clone is expanded.

CDR3 protein: CASSALREAGDTQYF
V gene: TRBV6-1
clone size: .

CDR3 protein: CASSLAVGASNQPQHF
V gene: TRBV7-9
clone size: few

CDR3 protein: CATVASSYNEQFF
V gene: TRBV6-5
clone size: .

CDR3 protein: CASSPTGSAFQETQYF
V gene: TRBV7-7
clone size: .

CDR3 protein: CASRHRGSGGGYTF
V gene: TRBV19
clone size: .

CDR3 protein: CASSLTGGNTEAFF
V gene: TRBV7-3
clone size: .

CDR3 protein: CASSPSGSTGELFF
V gene: TRBV5-1
clone size: .

CDR3 protein: CASSSQGNQPQHF
V gene: TRBV19
clone size: .

CDR3 protein: CASSKERDYDQPQHF
V gene: TRBV2
clone size: .

CDR3 protein: CSVEGGQGGEKLFF
V gene: TRBV29-1
clone size: .

CDR3 protein: CASSLSQGNTEAFF
V gene: TRBV28
clone size: .

CDR3 protein: CASSGAQQGADTQYF
V gene: TRBV9
clone size: .

CDR3 protein: CATTISGRADEQYF
V gene: TRBV5-1
clone size: .

CDR3 protein: CASSRLAGVVEQFF
V gene: TRBV27
clone size: once

CDR3 protein: CASRGGRNNQPQHF
V gene: TRBV2
clone size: few

CDR3 protein: CASSQDRGYGYTF
V gene: TRBV14
clone size: .

CDR3 protein: CASSGQLAQETQYF
V gene: TRBV6-1
clone size: .

CDR3 protein: CASSEWAETEAFF
V gene: TRBV25-1
clone size: .

CDR3 protein: CAWSLSVGNTIYF
V gene: TRBV30
clone size: .

CDR3 protein: CASLTGGASGYTF
V gene: TRBV2
clone size: .

CDR3 protein: CATDTGGEKLFF
V gene: TRBV6-5
clone size: few

CDR3 protein: CASSLLEGEQFF
V gene: TRBV28
clone size: .

CDR3 protein: CASSPYNYGYTF
V gene: TRBV7-8
clone size: .

CDR3 protein: CASSGGTGGFNEQFF
V gene: TRBV6-1
clone size: .

CDR3 protein: CASSPLTGGVLHIF
V gene: TRBV5-1
clone size: .

CDR3 protein: CASSLPTTAGANVLTF
V gene: TRBV5-1
clone size: .

CDR3 protein: CASSPGLAGYEQYF
V gene: TRBV6-5
clone size: .

CDR3 protein: CASSEEDRFEGQFF
V gene: TRBV10-2
clone size: .

CDR3 protein: CASSLGSENQPQHF
V gene: TRBV5-1
clone size: .

CDR3 protein: CASSLRQGDSGANVLTF
V gene: TRBV5-1
clone size: .

CDR3 protein: CSVEDFAGGFNEQFF
V gene: TRBV29-1
clone size: .

CDR3 protein: CASSLALGTENTGELFF
V gene: TRBV7-9
clone size: .

CDR3 protein: CASSWEQGVHGYTF
V gene: TRBV5-6
clone size: .

CDR3 protein: CASSVGTGTYEQYF
V gene: TRBV9
clone size: .

CDR3 protein: CASSYETDSYYGYTF
V gene: TRBV7-2
clone size: .

CDR3 protein: CAWSVSGGPMGSPLHF
V gene: TRBV30
clone size: .

CDR3 protein: CASTRGGQALGYTF
V gene: TRBV28
clone size: .

CDR3 protein: CASSLVAEIYNEQFF
V gene: TRBV5-1
clone size: .

CDR3 protein: CASSETDRAGEAFF
V gene: TRBV6-4
clone size: .

CDR3 protein: CASSSTLETQYF
V gene: TRBV7-9
clone size: .

CDR3 protein: CASSESGQVDEQYF
V gene: TRBV6-1
clone size: .

CDR3 protein: CATRTGGNQPQHF
V gene: TRBV19
clone size: once

CDR3 protein: CASSQEDRGTSGRNNEQFF
V gene: TRBV4-1
clone size: .

CDR3 protein: CASSIARGKGYTF
V gene: TRBV19
clone size: .

CDR3 protein: CASSHSLGQGGYTF
V gene: TRBV4-2
clone size: .

CDR3 protein: CASSQGMNTEAFF
V gene: TRBV5-1
clone size: once

CDR3 protein: CASSLVGRSYEQYF
V gene: TRBV13
clone size: .

CDR3 protein: CASSAHSTPQPEQYF
V gene: TRBV19
clone size: .

CDR3 protein: CASSPRRAGPQHF
V gene: TRBV28
clone size: .

CDR3 protein: CASSQGMMQGLQPQHF
V gene: TRBV4-1
clone size: .

CDR3 protein: CASSGGSGELFF
V gene: TRBV5-4
clone size: .

CDR3 protein: CASSVGQGNQPQHF
V gene: TRBV9
clone size: .

CDR3 protein: CAIMREGPSTDTQYF
V gene: TRBV6-1
clone size: .

CDR3 protein: CASSLGTATTDTQYF
V gene: TRBV5-1
clone size: .

CDR3 protein: CASSLWTSGRPSSYNEQFF
V gene: TRBV5-6
clone size: .